This TCR beta chain derives from a study of blood T cell repertoires in COVID-19. The method was immunoSEQ multiplex PCR; TCRdb's version includes in-frame clones alone and lacks a portion of them. Of more than 200,000 clones in the sample, approximately 83% were seen once. The CDR3 has 16 residues. Trimming removed 2 bases from V and 1 base from J, with 12 bases in between. Germline V gene data show CDR1 as MGHDK and CDR2 as SYGVNS. The clonotype originates from a middle-aged woman with active or convalescent COVID-19. Sequencing was performed on peripheral blood. This rearrangement joins TRBV25-1 to TRBJ2-4, with TRBD1 as a possible D gene (6 bases). The CDR3 spells CASSERTGWAKNIQYF. The CDR3 region has the DNA TGTGCCAGCAGTGAAAGAACAGGGTGGGCCAAAAACATTCAGTACTTC. The variable domain in full, completed from reference TRBV25-1 and TRBJ2-4, reads EADIYQTPRYLVIGTGKKITLECSQTMGHDKMYWYQQDPGMELHLIHYSYGVNSTEKGDLSSESTVSRIRTEHFPLTLESARPSHTSQYLCASSERTGWAKNIQYFGAGTRLSVL.